This T cell receptor (beta chain) was sequenced in a study of blood T cell repertoires in COVID-19. Across the whole study: Researchers got acute and convalescent COVID-19 samples from the United States, Italy and Spain.

In its sample, this clone was seen a few times. This sample also contains other DNA sequences that code for the same CDR3. The table came from immunoSEQ multiplex PCR; TCRdb's copy has only in-frame clones and leaves some out. The table lists a few hundred thousand clones, roughly 82% of them singletons, with over 1.2% in the top ten. V gave up 3 bases and J gave up 4 bases, with 9 bases separating them. Germline V lookup: CDR1 LNHDA, CDR2 SQIVND (reference sequence). CDR3 length: 13 amino acids. Input material: peripheral blood. The chain uses TRBV19 and TRBJ1-1; maybe TRBD1 (5 bases). The source is a woman between 40 and 55 years old who had recovered from COVID-19. CDR3 sequence (DNA): TGTGCCAGTAGTATTGGGGGAGGCACTGAAGCTTTCTTT. Translating it yields CASSIGGGTEAFF. Complete variable domain (other parts from reference TRBV19 and TRBJ1-1): DGGITQSPKYLFRKEGQNVTLSCEQNLNHDAMYWYRQDPGQGLRLIYYSQIVNDFQKGDIAEGYSVSREKKESFPLTVTSAQKNPTAFYLCASSIGGGTEAFFGQGTRLTVV.